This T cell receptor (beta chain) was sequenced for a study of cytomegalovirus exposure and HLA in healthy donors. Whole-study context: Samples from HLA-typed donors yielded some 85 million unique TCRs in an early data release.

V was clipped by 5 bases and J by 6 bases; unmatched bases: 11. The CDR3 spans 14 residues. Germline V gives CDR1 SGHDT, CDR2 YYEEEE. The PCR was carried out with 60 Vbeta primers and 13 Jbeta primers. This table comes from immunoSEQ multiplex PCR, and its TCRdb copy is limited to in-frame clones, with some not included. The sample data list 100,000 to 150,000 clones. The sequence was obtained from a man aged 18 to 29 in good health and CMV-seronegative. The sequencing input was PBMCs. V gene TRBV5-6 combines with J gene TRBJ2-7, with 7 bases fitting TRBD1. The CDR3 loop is CASRSGTVPFEQYF. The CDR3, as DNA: TGTGCCAGCAGGTCCGGGACAGTCCCCTTCGAGCAGTACTTC.